This T cell receptor (beta chain) was obtained from a study of CD8 T cells in Susac syndrome. The multiple sclerosis control group comprised treatment-naive patients with stable or active relapsing-remitting disease. Reverse transcription of 0.5 to 1 ug RNA was performed with random hexamers. TCRdb reprocessed the immunoSEQ multiplex PCR reads via MiXCR and lists one record per CDR3 protein. The table has nearly 200,000 distinct CDR3 sequences, roughly 96% seen once. The CDR3 covers 11 residues. V lost 5 bases and J lost 12, with 11 bases in between. The germline V gene has CDR1 SEHNR and CDR2 FQNEAQ (reference sequence).

V usage is TRBV7-9 and J usage is TRBJ2-1; D is unclear. The material sequenced was CD4+ T cells from PBMCs. The source is a human donor with multiple sclerosis. CDR3 DNA sequence: TGTGCCAGCAGCGTGGAAACTACGCAGTTCTTC. Translated: CASSVETTQFF. The full variable domain, with the rest looked up from reference TRBV7-9 and TRBJ2-1, is DTGVSQNPRHKITKRGQNVTFRCDPISEHNRLYWYRQTLGQGPEFLTYFQNEAQLEKSRLLSDRFSAERPKGSFSTLEIQRTEQGDSAMYLCASSVETTQFFGPGTRLTVL.